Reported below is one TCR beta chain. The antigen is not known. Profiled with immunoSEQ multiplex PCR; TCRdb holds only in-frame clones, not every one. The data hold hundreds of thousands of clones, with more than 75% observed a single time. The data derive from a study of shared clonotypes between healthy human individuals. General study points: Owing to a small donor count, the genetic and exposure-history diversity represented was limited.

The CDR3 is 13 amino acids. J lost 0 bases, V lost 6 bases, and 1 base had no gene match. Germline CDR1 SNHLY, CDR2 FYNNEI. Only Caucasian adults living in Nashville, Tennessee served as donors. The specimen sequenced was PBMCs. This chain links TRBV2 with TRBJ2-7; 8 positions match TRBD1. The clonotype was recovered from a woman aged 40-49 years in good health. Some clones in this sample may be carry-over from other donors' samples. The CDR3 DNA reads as TGTGCCAGCAGGGACAGGGCCTCCTACGAGCAGTACTTC. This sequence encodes CASRDRASYEQYF.